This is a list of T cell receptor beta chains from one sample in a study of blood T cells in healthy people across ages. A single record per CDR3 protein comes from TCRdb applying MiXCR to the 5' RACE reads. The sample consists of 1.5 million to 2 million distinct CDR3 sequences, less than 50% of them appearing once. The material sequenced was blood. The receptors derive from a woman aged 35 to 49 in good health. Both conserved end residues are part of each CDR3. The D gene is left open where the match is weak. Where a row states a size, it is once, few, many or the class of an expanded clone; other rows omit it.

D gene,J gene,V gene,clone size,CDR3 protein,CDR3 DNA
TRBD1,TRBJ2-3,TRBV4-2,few,CASSRLARGDTQYF,TGTGCCAGCAGCCGGCTAGCCAGGGGGGATACGCAGTATTTT
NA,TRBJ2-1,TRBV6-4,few,CASSPGVMGLNEQFF,TGTGCCAGCAGTCCAGGGGTGATGGGGTTGAATGAGCAGTTCTTC
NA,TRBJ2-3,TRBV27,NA,CASSWDINTDTQYF,TGTGCCAGCAGTTGGGACATAAACACAGATACGCAGTATTTT
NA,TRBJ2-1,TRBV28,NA,CDSSNPTWVNEQFF,TGTGACAGCAGCAACCCGACATGGGTTAATGAGCAGTTCTTC
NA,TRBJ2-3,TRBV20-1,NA,CSCMGAVMAVRVDRTDTQYF,TGCAGTTGTATGGGCGCGGTAATGGCGGTCCGGGTGGACCGCACAGATACGCAGTATTTT
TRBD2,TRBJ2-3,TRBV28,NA,CASSPLAGSSDFTDTQYF,TGTGCCAGCAGCCCCCTAGCGGGGTCCTCCGATTTCACAGATACGCAGTATTTT
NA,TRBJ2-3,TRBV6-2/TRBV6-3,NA,CAIGEGADTQYF,TGTGCCATCGGCGAGGGGGCAGATACGCAGTATTTT
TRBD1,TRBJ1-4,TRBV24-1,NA,CATSVSKGASEKLFF,TGTGCCACCAGTGTATCGAAGGGGGCGAGTGAAAAACTGTTTTTT
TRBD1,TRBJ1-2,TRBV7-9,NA,CASSLTGTESYGYTF,TGTGCCAGCAGCCTAACCGGGACAGAGAGCTATGGCTACACCTTC
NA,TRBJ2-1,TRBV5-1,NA,CASTKGDSSYNEQFF,TGCGCCAGCACGAAAGGGGACTCCTCCTACAATGAGCAGTTCTTC
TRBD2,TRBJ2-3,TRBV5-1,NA,CASSFASGGPGGTDTQYF,TGCGCCAGCAGCTTTGCTAGCGGGGGTCCTGGGGGCACAGATACGCAGTATTTT
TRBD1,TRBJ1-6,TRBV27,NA,CASRQGAQFDSPLHF,TGTGCCAGCAGGCAGGGGGCGCAATTTGATTCACCCCTCCACTTT
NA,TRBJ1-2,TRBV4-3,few,CASSQEELTNYGYTF,TGCGCCAGCAGCCAAGAGGAGCTAACTAACTATGGCTACACCTTC
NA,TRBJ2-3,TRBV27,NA,CASSLSGLGRDTQYF,TGTGCCAGCAGTTTATCTGGTCTGGGTAGAGATACGCAGTATTTT
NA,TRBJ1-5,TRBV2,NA,CASSEALGGLGFSNQPQHF,TGTGCCAGCAGTGAAGCGCTTGGGGGGCTCGGTTTTAGCAATCAGCCCCAGCATTTT
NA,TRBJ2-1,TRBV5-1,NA,CASSLFRTESTDEQFF,TGCGCCAGCAGCTTGTTCCGGACAGAGTCTACCGATGAGCAGTTCTTC
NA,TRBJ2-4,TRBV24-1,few,CATSDDQGEAKNIQYF,TGTGCCACCAGTGATGATCAGGGAGAGGCCAAAAACATTCAGTACTTC
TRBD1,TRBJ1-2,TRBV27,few,CASSLGGGAAGYTF,TGTGCCAGCAGTTTAGGAGGGGGCGCCGCGGGCTACACCTTC
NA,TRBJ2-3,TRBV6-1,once,CASSAGTQGTDTQYF,TGTGCCAGCAGCGCTGGGACCCAGGGGACAGATACGCAGTATTTT
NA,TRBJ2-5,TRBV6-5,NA,CASSYSDEGGETQYF,TGTGCCAGCAGTTACTCGGATGAAGGGGGGGAGACCCAGTACTTC